This T cell receptor (beta chain) was found in a study of blood T cell repertoires in COVID-19. The wider study: Both acute and convalescent COVID-19 samples were obtained from the United States, Italy and Spain. In each case, the material was cDNA or gDNA derived from T cells, B-cell-depleted T cells, or PBMCs.

From germline, CDR1 is LNHDA and CDR2 SQIVND (reference sequence). V dropped 8 bases and J dropped 9 bases, with 15 bases sitting between them. The CDR3 is 12 residues long. Per the study methods: Estimated nucleated cell counts came from reference gene primer amplification. Sequencing was performed with immunoSEQ multiplex PCR; in TCRdb, only in-frame clones are kept and a portion is missing. D and trimming come from the DNA, and the V and J calls and clone size come from that table. The data hold 240,000 or so clones, with roughly 87% observed a single time. The chain couples TRBV19 to TRBJ2-3, with D perhaps matching TRBD1 (6 bases). The source of this sequence is a man aged 60 to 75 who had recovered from COVID-19. Input material: peripheral blood. CDR3 residues: CASSTGSDTQYF. In DNA, the CDR3 is TGTGCCAGTTCGACAGGTTCGGACACGCAGTATTTT. The entire variable domain, with the rest obtained from reference TRBV19 and TRBJ2-3, is as follows: DGGITQSPKYLFRKEGQNVTLSCEQNLNHDAMYWYRQDPGQGLRLIYYSQIVNDFQKGDIAEGYSVSREKKESFPLTVTSAQKNPTAFYLCASSTGSDTQYFGPGTRLTVL.